This T cell receptor (beta chain) was identified in a study of blood T cell repertoires in COVID-19. This clone was seen only a few times. Assay: immunoSEQ multiplex PCR; the TCRdb copy retains only in-frame clones and omits some. This table holds 70,000 to 95,000 clones, around four fifths found once. Specimen: peripheral blood. This receptor was taken from a woman between 65 and 79 years old with active or convalescent COVID-19.

The CDR3 DNA sequence: TGTGCCAGCAGCTCGCAGGGATCCGACAATCAGCCCCAGCATTTT. It is translated as CASSSQGSDNQPQHF. V gene TRBV7-8 combines with J gene TRBJ1-5; D might be TRBD1 (5 bases). This CDR3 comprises 15 residues. The germline V gene has CDR1 SGHVS and CDR2 FQNEAQ. The ends were cut back, 4 bases at V and 3 bases at J, with 13 bases in the middle.